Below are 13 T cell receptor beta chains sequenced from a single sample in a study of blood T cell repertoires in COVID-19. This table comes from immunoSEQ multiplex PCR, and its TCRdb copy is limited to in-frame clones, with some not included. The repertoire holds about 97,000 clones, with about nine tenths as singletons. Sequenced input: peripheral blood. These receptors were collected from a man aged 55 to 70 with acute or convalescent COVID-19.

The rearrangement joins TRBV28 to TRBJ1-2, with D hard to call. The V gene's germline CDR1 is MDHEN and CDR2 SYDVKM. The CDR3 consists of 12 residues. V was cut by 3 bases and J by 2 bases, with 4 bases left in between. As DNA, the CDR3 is TGTGCCAGCAGTTTTGTAAACTATGGCTACACCTTC. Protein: CASSFVNYGYTF.

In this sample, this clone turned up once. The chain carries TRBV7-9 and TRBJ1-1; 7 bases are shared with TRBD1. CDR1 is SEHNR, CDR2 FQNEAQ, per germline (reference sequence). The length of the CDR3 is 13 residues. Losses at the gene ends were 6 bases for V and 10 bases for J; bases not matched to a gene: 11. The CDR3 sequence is CASSLTGEVAAFF. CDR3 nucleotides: TGTGCCAGCAGTCTAACAGGGGAAGTTGCAGCTTTCTTT.

The CDR3 region is CASNGESSSPLHF. CDR3 in DNA: TGTGCCAGCAACGGGGAGAGTAGTTCACCCCTCCACTTT. The chain couples TRBV6-6 to TRBJ1-6; no firm D call. Trimming took off 7 bases at V and 9 bases at J, with 13 bases between the two ends. The CDR3 runs to 13 residues. In germline, CDR1 is MNHNY, CDR2 SVGAGI (reference sequence).

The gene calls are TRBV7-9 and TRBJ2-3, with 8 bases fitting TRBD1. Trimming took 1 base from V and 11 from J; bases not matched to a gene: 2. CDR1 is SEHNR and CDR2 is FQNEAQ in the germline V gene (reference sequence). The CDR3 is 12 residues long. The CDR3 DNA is TGTGCCAGCAGCTTAGGGACAGGGAAGCAGTATTTT. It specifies CASSLGTGKQYF.

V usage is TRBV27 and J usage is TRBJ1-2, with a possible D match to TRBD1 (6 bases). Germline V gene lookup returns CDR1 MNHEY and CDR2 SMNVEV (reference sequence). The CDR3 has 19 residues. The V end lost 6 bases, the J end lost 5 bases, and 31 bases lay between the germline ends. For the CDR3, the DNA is TGTGCCAGCAGACCAATGGTCCCCACACAGGGTTTCGGACCTTATGGCTACACCTTC. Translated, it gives CASRPMVPTQGFGPYGYTF.

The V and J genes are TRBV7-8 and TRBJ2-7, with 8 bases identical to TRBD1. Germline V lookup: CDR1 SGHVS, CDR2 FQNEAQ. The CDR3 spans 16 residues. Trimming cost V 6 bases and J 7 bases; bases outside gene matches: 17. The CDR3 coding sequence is TGTGCCAGCAGTTCCAACGGGGGTCAGGGGGCGAGAGAGCAGTACGTC. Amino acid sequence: CASSSNGGQGAREQYV.

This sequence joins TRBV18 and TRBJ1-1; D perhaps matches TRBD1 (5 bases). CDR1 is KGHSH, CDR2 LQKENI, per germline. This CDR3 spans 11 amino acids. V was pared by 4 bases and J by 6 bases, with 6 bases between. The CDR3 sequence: CASSRGAEAFF. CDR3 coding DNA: TGTGCCAGCTCACGGGGCGCTGAAGCTTTCTTT.

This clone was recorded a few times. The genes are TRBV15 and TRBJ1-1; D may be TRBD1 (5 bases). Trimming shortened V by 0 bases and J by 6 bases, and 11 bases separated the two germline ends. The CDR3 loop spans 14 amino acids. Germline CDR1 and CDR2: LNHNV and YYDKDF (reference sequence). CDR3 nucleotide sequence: TGTGCCACCAGCAGAGATCAAAGGGGCGCTGAAGCTTTCTTT. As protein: CATSRDQRGAEAFF.

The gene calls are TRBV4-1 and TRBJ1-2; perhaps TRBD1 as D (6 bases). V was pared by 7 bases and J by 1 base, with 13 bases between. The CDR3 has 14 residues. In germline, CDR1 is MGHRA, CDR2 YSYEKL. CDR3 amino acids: CASKGGGNNYGYTF. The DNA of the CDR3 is TGCGCCAGCAAGGGGGGGGGAAATAACTATGGCTACACCTTC.

In nucleotides, the CDR3 is TGTGCCAGCAGCGTGGGGAGGGGTTCACCCCTCCACTTT. As protein: CASSVGRGSPLHF. This chain connects TRBV9 to TRBJ1-6; D perhaps matches TRBD1 (5 bases). This CDR3 has 13 amino acids. The germline V and J ends were trimmed by 2 bases and 9 bases, with 9 bases remaining between them. CDR1 is SGDLS, CDR2 YYNGEE, per germline.

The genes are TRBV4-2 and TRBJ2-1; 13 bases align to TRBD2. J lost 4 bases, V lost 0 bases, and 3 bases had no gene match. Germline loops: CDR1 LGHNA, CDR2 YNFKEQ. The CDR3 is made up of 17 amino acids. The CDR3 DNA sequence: TGTGCCAGCAGCCAAGATACGGGACTAGCGGGGTACAATGAGCAGTTCTTC. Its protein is CASSQDTGLAGYNEQFF.

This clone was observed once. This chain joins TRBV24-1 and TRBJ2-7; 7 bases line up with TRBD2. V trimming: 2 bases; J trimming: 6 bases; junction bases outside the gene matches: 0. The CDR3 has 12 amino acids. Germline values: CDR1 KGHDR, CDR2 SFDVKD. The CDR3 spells CATSDSGGEQYF. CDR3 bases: TGTGCCACCAGTGATTCGGGGGGCGAGCAGTACTTC.

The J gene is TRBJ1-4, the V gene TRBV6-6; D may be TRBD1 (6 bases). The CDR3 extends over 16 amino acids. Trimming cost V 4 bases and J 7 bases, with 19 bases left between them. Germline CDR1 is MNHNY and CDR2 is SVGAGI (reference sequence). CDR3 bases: TGTGCCAGCAGTTTTGTGTGGAGGACAGTGACTGAAAAACTGTTTTTT. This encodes CASSFVWRTVTEKLFF.